The source of this T cell receptor beta chain is a study of molecular identifiers for immune sequencing clone quantification (dated by TCRdb to about 2018). General notes on the study: For a replicate experiment, RNA from roughly 21,000 or 96,000 naive CD8 T cells was divided into five aliquots, and four of the five aliquots were sequenced. CD8 T cells were used in a methods study to benchmark molecular-identifier clustering-based TCR repertoire sequencing (MIDCIRS) and TCR RNA copy counting.

The protocol used for the library was PCR. Sequencing relied on a NextSeq 500. Bulk TCR libraries were prepared as previously described, using TCR primers listed in Table S5. The Qiagen AllPrep DNA/RNA kit was used to purify total RNA. Reads from multiple sequencing runs of the same library were pooled before analysis. Concerning the study's data processing: Reads were retained only if an exact TCR constant sequence was present, and the retained reads were trimmed to 150 nt and grouped according to their 12-nt molecular barcodes. Reads within each barcode group were sub-clustered using a 15% Levenshtein threshold, and quality-weighted consensus sequences were constructed for each RNA molecule. Non-functional sequences were removed, as were lower-count sequences one edit away from another. On the basis of fitting two negative binomial distributions, barcode sub-clusters with fewer than 20% of the maximum read count were discarded. Starting from the raw public reads, TCRdb applied fastp trimming at Q25, assembled clones with MiXCR and retained in-frame beta chains. Records with the same CDR3 protein are collapsed into one entry carrying the most frequent genes and DNA. It is TCRdb's table, rather than the study itself, that gives the V and J calls and clone size. The sample contains under 800,000 distinct CDR3 sequences, roughly 27% of them found a single time. The ten biggest clones cover approximately 0.75% of the sample.

Here is what the overall study found, with its caveats: Identical TCR molecules sharing a barcode could cause highly expanded clone sizes to be underestimated. When barcode sub-clustering was left out, chimeric consensus sequences inflated TCR diversity, with chimeras reaching as high as 47%. Modeling indicated approximately 3.1 TCR RNA copies recovered per cell, compared with around 10 by digital PCR, which implies a capture efficiency of approximately 30%. Naive libraries contained spiked-in Jurkat TCR RNA (approximately nine copies' worth), which is not part of the donor repertoire. Spiked-in Jurkat TCR RNA equal to a single cell's worth was reported to be detectable even within 1,200,000 naive CD8 T cells. Clones above 20 RNA copies held over 97% of molecules in CMV-specific effector cells but under 1% in naive cells.

This clonotype was seen only a few times. Its antigen is still unknown. Base qualities were left out, and no much larger clone turns up one base away. Naive CD8 T cell libraries were made from about 20,000 to 1,000,000 sorted cells using 10%, 30% or 50% of purified RNA. Naive CD8 T cells were FACS-sorted as CD8+CD4-CCR7+CD45RA+ on a BD FACSAria II into RLT Plus buffer. Detection sensitivity was tested by spiking Jurkat RNA equal to fewer than twelve TCR copies' worth into samples containing about 17,000-1,000,000 naive CD8 T cells. Enrichment of CD8 T cells was performed with RosetteSep CD8+ T Cell Enrichment Cocktail and Ficoll-Paque, after which ACK red cell lysis was carried out. Relative to germline, V is 0 bases shorter and J is 2 bases shorter, with 8 bases between their ends. Via the germline V gene, CDR1 is MGHRA and CDR2 YSYEKL. The CDR3 sequence holds 14 residues, the cysteine and phenylalanine included. The kept DNA is CDR3 alone, 42 bases in frame from the first base.

The rearrangement joined TRBV4-1 to TRBJ2-7; tentative D gene TRBD1, with 5 bases matching. Sequences were obtained from naive CD8+ T cells from blood, with Jurkat cell RNA spiked in. This specimen's cell subset or site label, interpreted: FACS-sorted CD8+CD4-CCR7+CD45RA+ naive T cells. The clonotype was recovered from a human donor in good health. Some libraries in this study had Jurkat cell RNA spiked in. The DNA sequence follows: TGCGCCAGCAGCCAAGATGACAGCGCCTACGAGCAGTACTTC. Its translation is CASSQDDSAYEQYF.